The T cell receptor beta chain under discussion was sequenced for a study of blood T cell repertoires in COVID-19. The V gene lost 8 bases and the J gene lost 0 bases, with 12 bases spanning the gap. The germline V gene has CDR1 LGHNA and CDR2 YNFKEQ. There are 14 residues in the CDR3. Measured with immunoSEQ multiplex PCR; TCRdb has only the in-frame clones, and not every one. The data contain 190,000 or so clones, about nine tenths of them singletons. Input material: PBMCs or T cells enriched from blood (not recorded which). This clonotype was sampled from a woman under 40 who had recovered from COVID-19. The rearrangement uses TRBV4-2 and TRBJ2-3; D is possibly TRBD2 (7 bases). The CDR3 DNA reads TGTGCCAGCGAGGGGGGGTCTAGCACAGATACGCAGTATTTT. Its protein product is CASEGGSSTDTQYF.